Sequencing of this T cell receptor (beta chain) was carried out in a study of T cell changes during pregnancy in multiple sclerosis. V gave up 1 base and J gave up 2 bases; unmatched junction bases: 2. The CDR3 spans 14 residues. The germline V gene encodes CDR1 SGHRS and CDR2 YFSETQ. Details on this clone: This specimen includes other DNA sequences encoding the same CDR3.

Generated by immunoSEQ multiplex PCR, the TCRdb table keeps only in-frame clones and is missing some. The sample has about 100,000 clones, about 90% seen once. The sequence derives from a female donor with multiple sclerosis, enrolled in a pregnancy study. The chain has TRBV5-1 and TRBJ1-1, with TRBD1 identical over 7 bases. This specimen consisted of peripheral blood, obtained after pregnancy. The CDR3 protein is CASSLTGANTEAFF. In DNA, the CDR3 is TGCGCCAGCAGCTTGACAGGGGCAAACACTGAAGCTTTCTTT.